The clone carrying this T cell receptor beta chain appeared many times. Its antigen is still unknown. The data are from a study of T cells in Graves' hyperthyroidism and ophthalmopathy. This CDR3 is 15 amino acids long. V shed 4 bases and J 5 bases; nucleotides not matched to a gene: 8. Germline values: CDR1 SGHAT, CDR2 FQNNGV. The CDR3 regions of TCR beta were amplified from RNA transcripts. When the TCR CDR3 underwent first-round RT-PCR, the HTBI primer set was used. In TCRdb, the multiplex PCR reads were re-called with MiXCR into one record per CDR3 protein. The sample includes roughly 740,000 distinct CDR3 sequences, roughly 15% of them seen just once. General study findings and limits: Most expanded thyroid clonotypes above 0.001 recurred in blood. Patients with ophthalmopathy were separated from those with stable hyperthyroidism by a 13 V-J model.

The specimen sequenced was blood. This receptor was taken from a man aged 18 to 30 with Graves' hyperthyroidism. The J gene is TRBJ1-1, the V gene TRBV11-2; 9 positions agree with TRBD1. DNA for the CDR3: TGTGCCAGCAGCTCTCGGACAGGGGAGGGGACTGAAGCTTTCTTT. As protein: CASSSRTGEGTEAFF.